The clone carrying this T cell receptor (beta chain) showed up just a few times. Its antigen is unknown. The CDR3 spans 14 residues. The ends lost 6 bases at V and 5 bases at J; junction bases unmatched: 9. CDR1 is SQVTM, CDR2 ANQGSEA, per germline. These data come from a study of cytomegalovirus exposure and HLA in healthy donors. Study-wide points: Researchers counted around 160 TCR beta chains as cytomegalovirus-associated. A missense DCLRE1C variant was associated with V- and J-gene trimming of TCR beta chains in a later analysis, and an independent cohort replicated the association. Common viral pathogens seemed to be connected with several of the most significant clusters, according to a later analysis. With further analysis later on, most CMV-associated TCR beta chains appeared HLA-restricted.

The PCR had 60 Vbeta and 13 Jbeta primers. Here immunoSEQ multiplex PCR was the method, and the copy in TCRdb shows in-frame clones only, minus some. The sample has some 120,000 clones, approximately 9.4% seen once. The sample was PBMCs. The chain has TRBV29-1 and TRBJ2-5; 10 bases match TRBD1. The receptor was derived from a man aged 30 to 45 in good health and CMV-seronegative. CDR3 region: CSVEPTGQGETQYF. Here the CDR3 DNA reads TGCAGCGTCGAGCCTACGGGACAGGGGGAGACCCAGTACTTC.